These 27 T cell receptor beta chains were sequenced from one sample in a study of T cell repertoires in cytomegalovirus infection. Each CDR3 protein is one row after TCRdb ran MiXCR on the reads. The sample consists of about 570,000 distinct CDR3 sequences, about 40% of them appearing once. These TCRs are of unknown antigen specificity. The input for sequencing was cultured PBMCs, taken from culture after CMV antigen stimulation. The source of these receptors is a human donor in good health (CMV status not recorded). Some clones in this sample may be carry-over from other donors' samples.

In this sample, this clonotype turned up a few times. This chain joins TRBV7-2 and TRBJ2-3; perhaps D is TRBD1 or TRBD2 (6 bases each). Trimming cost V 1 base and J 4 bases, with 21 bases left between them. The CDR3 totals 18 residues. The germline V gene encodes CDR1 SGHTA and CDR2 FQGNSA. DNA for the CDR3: TGTGCCAGCAGCTTAGGTCACTACCGGGGGCTAGTATCAGATACGCAGTATTTT. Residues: CASSLGHYRGLVSDTQYF.

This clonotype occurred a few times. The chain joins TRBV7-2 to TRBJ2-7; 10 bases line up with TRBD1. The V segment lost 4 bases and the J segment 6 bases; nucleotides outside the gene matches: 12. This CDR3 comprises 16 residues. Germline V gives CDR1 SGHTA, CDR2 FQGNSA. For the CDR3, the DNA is TGTGCCAGCAGCTCGCTTCCCGGGACAGGGGCCCTCGAGCAGTACTTC. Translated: CASSSLPGTGALEQYF.

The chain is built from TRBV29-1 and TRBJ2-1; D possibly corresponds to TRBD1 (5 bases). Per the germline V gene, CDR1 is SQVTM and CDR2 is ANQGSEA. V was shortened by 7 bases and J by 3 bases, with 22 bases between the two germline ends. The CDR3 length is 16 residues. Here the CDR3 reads CSAGAWGSPIYNEQFF. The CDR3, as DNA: TGCAGCGCTGGGGCATGGGGCAGCCCCATCTACAATGAGCAGTTCTTC.

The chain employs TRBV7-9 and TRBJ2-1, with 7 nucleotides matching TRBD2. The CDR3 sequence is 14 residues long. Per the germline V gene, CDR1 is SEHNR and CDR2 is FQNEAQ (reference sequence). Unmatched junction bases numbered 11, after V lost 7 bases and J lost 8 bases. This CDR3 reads CASTARESPHEQFF. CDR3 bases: TGTGCCAGCACTGCGCGGGAGAGCCCCCATGAGCAGTTCTTC. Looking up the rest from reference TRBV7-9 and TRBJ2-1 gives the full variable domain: DTGVSQNPRHKITKRGQNVTFRCDPISEHNRLYWYRQTLGQGPEFLTYFQNEAQLEKSRLLSDRFSAERPKGSFSTLEIQRTEQGDSAMYLCASTARESPHEQFFGPGTRLTVL.

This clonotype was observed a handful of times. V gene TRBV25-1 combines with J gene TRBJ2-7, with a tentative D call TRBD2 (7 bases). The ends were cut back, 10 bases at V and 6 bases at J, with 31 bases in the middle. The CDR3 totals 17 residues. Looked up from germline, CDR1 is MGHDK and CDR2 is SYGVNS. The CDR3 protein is CATLWGGPYGANGEQYF. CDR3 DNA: TGTGCCACCCTCTGGGGGGGGCCTTATGGAGCGAACGGCGAGCAGTACTTC.

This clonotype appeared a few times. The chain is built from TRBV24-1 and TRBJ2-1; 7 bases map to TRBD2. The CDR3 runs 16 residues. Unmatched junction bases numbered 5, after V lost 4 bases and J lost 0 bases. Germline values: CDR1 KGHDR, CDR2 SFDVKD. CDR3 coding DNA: TGTGCCACCAGTGACTCAGCGGGGAGCTCCTACAATGAGCAGTTCTTC. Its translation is CATSDSAGSSYNEQFF.

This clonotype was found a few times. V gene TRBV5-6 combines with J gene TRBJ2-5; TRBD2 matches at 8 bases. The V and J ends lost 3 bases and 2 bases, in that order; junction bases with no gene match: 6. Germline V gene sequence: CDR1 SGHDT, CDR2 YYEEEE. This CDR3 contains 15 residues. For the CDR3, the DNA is TGTGCCAGCAGCTCCATGGCGGGGGGACAAGAGACCCAGTACTTC. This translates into CASSSMAGGQETQYF.

The CDR3 nucleotides are TGTGCCAGCAGCGGGGGGACTAGTGGCGGAGATACGCAGTATTTT. Translating it yields CASSGGTSGGDTQYF. The genes are TRBV11-3 and TRBJ2-3; 8 bases agree with TRBD2. This CDR3 comprises 15 residues. Germline CDR1 reads SGHNT; CDR2 reads YENEEA. Germline trimming cut 5 bases from V and 5 bases from J; bases unmatched to any gene: 9.

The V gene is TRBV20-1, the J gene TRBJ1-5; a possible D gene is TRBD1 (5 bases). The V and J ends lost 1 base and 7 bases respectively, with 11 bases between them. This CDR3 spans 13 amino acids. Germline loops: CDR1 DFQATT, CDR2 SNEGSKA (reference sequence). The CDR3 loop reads CSARGLGGQPQHF. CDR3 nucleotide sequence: TGCAGTGCTAGAGGGTTGGGGGGACAGCCCCAGCATTTT.

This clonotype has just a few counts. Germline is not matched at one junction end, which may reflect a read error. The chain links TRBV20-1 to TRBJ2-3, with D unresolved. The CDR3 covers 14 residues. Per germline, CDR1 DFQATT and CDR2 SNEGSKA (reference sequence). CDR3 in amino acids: CSAPHSGPADTQYF. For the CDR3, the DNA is TGCAGTGCCCCGCATTCCGGTCCCGCAGATACACAGTATTTT.

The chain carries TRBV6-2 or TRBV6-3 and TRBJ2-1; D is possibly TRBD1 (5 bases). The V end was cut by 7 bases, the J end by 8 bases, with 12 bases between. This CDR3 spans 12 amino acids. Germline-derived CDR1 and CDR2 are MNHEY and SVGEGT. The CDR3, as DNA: TGTGCCAGCAACATGGGGCTGTATGAGCAGTTCTTC. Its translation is CASNMGLYEQFF.

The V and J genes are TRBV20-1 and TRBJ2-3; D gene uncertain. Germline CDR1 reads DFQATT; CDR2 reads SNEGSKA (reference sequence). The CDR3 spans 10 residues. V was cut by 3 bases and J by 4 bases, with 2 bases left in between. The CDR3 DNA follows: TGCAGTGCTAGTTCAGATACGCAGTATTTT. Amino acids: CSASSDTQYF.

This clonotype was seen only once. The CDR3 loop is CASTPNRGLTEAFF. The CDR3 coding sequence is TGTGCCAGCACCCCAAACAGGGGGCTAACTGAAGCTTTCTTT. The chain combines TRBV7-9 with TRBJ1-1, with 9 bases that match TRBD1. CDR3 length: 14 amino acids. CDR1 is SEHNR, CDR2 FQNEAQ, per germline (reference sequence). The junction had 8 bases not matched to a gene; V was cut back by 7 bases and J by 5 bases.

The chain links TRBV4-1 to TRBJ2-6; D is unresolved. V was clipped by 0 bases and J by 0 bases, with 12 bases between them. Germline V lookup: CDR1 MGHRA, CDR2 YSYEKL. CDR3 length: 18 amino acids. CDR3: CASSQDPYGRSGANVLTF. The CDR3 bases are TGCGCCAGCAGCCAAGATCCGTACGGCCGCTCTGGGGCCAACGTCCTGACTTTC.

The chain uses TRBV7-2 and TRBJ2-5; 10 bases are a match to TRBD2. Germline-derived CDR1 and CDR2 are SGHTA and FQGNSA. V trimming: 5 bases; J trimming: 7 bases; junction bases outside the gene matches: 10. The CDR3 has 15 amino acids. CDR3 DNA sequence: TGTGCCAGCAGCCTAGACCCTGTAGCGGGGGGGACCCAGTACTTC. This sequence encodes CASSLDPVAGGTQYF.

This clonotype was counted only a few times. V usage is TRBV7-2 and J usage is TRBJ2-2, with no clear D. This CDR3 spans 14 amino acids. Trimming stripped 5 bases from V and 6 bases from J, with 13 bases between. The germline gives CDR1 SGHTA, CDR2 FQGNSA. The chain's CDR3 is CASSVDFGPGELFF. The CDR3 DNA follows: TGTGCCAGCAGCGTAGACTTCGGGCCCGGGGAGCTGTTTTTT.

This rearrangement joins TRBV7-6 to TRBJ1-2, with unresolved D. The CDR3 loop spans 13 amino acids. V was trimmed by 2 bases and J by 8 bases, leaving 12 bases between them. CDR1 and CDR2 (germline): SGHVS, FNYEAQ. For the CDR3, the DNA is TGTGCCAGCAGCTTAAAAGGGCTCGGAGGCTACACCTTC. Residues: CASSLKGLGGYTF.

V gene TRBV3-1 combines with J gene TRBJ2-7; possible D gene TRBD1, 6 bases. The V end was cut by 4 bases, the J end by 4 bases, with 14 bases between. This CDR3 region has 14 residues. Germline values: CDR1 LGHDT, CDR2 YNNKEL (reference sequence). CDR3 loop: CASSLRTARYEQYF. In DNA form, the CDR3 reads TGTGCCAGCAGCCTCCGGACAGCTAGATACGAGCAGTACTTC.

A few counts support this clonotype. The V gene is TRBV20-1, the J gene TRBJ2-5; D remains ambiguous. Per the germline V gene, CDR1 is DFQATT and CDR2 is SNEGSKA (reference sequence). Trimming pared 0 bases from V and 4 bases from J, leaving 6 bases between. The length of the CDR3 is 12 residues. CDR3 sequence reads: CSARDGRETQYF. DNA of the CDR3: TGCAGTGCTAGAGATGGGCGAGAGACCCAGTACTTC.

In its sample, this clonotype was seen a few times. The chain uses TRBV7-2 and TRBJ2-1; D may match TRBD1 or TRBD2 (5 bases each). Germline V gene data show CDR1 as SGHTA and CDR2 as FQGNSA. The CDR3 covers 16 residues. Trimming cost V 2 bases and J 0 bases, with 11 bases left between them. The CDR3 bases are TGTGCCAGCAGCTTATGGGACGCCAGCTCCTACAATGAGCAGTTCTTC. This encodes CASSLWDASSYNEQFF.

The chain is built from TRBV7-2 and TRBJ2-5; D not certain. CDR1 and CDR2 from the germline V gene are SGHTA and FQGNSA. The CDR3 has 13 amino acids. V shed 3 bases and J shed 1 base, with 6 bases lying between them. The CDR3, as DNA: TGTGCCAGCAGCTTCCTTCGCCAAGAGACCCAGTACTTC. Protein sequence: CASSFLRQETQYF.

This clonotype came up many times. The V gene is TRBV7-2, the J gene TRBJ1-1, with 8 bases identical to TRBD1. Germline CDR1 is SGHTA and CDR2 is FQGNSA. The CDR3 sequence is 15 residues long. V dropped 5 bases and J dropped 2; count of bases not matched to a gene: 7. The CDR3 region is CASSLRQGSNTEAFF. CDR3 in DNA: TGTGCCAGCAGCCTCCGACAGGGGTCAAACACTGAAGCTTTCTTT. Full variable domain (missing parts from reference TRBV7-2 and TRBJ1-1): GAGVSQSPSNKVTEKGKDVELRCDPISGHTALYWYRQSLGQGLEFLIYFQGNSAPDKSGLPSDRFSAERTGGSVSTLTIQRTQQEDSAVYLCASSLRQGSNTEAFFGQGTRLTVV.

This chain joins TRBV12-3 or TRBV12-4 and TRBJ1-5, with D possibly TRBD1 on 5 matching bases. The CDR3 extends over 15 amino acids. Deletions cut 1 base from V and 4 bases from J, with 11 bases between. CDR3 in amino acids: CASSLDGQGNQPQHF. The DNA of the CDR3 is TGTGCCAGCAGTTTAGATGGGCAGGGTAATCAGCCCCAGCATTTT.

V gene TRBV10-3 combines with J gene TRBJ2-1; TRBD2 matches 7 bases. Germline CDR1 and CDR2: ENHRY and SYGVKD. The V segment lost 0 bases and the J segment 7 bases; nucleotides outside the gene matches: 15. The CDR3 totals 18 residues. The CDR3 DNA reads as TGTGCCATCAGTGAGTCCTCATTATCCGGACTAGTGGGAAATGAGCAGTTCTTC. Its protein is CAISESSLSGLVGNEQFF.

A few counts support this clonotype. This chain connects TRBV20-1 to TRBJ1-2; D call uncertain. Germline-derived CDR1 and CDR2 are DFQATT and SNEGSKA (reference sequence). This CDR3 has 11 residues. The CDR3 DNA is TGCACCAAACGGAGCGACTATGGCTACACCTTC. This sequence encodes CTKRSDYGYTF.

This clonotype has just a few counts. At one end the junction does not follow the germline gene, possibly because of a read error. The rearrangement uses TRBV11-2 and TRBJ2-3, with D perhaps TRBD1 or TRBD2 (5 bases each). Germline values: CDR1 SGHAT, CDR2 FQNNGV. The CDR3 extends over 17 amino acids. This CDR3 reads CASSPRFWGSPPDTQYF. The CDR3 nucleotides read TGCGCCAGCAGCCCCCGCTTTTGGGGGAGCCCTCCGGATACGCAGTATTTT.

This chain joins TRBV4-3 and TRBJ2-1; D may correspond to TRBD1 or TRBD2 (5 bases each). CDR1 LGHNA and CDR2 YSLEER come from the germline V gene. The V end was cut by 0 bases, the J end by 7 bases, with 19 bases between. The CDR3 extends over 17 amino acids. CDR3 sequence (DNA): TGCGCCAGCAGCCAAGATGAGCTTGGGGGAACGTTAAATGAGCAGTTCTTC. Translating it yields CASSQDELGGTLNEQFF.